The 32 T cell receptor beta chains below come from one sample, sequenced in a study of spatial heterogeneity in lung cancer. TCRdb re-derived calls from the 5' RACE reads in MiXCR, one entry per CDR3 protein. The profile shows some 13,000 distinct CDR3 sequences, about 4% of them singletons. Sample time point: sample taken at primary tumor resection. Study findings and constraints: Tumor mutation count correlated with how many alpha and beta TCRs expanded intratumorally.

For these receptors, no antigen is known. Sequencing was performed on lung tumor tissue, taken at surgery. These receptors were taken from a male donor with early-stage non-small cell lung cancer.

This clonotype is judged medium-sized. The chain joins TRBV15 to TRBJ1-5, with TRBD1 matching over 9 bases. Germline-derived CDR1 and CDR2 are LNHNV and YYDKDF (reference sequence). V shed 1 base, J shed 0 bases, and the junction held 4 bases outside the gene matches. The CDR3 sequence is 17 residues long. CDR3 nucleotides: TGTGCCACCAGCAGAGTGGACAGGGGTGATAGCAATCAGCCCCAGCATTTT. It yields the protein CATSRVDRGDSNQPQHF. Filled out from reference TRBV15 and TRBJ1-5, the complete variable domain reads DAMVIQNPRYQVTQFGKPVTLSCSQTLNHNVMYWYQQKSSQAPKLLFHYYDKDFNNEADTPDNFQSRRPNTSFCFLDIRSPGLGDTAMYLCATSRVDRGDSNQPQHFGDGTRLSIL.

This clonotype was seen many times. V is TRBV10-2 and J is TRBJ2-5, with D unresolved. V was shortened by 2 bases and J by 0 bases, with 1 base between the two germline ends. Per germline, CDR1 WSHSY and CDR2 SAAADI. CDR3 size: 12 residues. Here the CDR3 DNA reads TGCGCCAGCAGTGAGAACCAAGAGACCCAGTACTTC. Its translation is CASSENQETQYF.

Ten or more counts support this clonotype. V usage is TRBV11-2 and J usage is TRBJ2-4; the D gene is possibly TRBD1 (6 bases). V lost 2 bases and J lost 0, with 8 bases in between. There are 15 residues in the CDR3. Germline V gene data show CDR1 as SGHAT and CDR2 as FQNNGV. The CDR3 bases are TGTGCCAGCAGCTTAACAGGGAAAGCCAAAAACATTCAGTACTTC. Residues: CASSLTGKAKNIQYF.

The CDR3 DNA reads TGCGCCAGCCGGACTGCCGAGACGTACAATGAGCAGTTCTTC. Protein product: CASRTAETYNEQFF. The rearrangement joins TRBV5-1 to TRBJ2-1, with D perhaps matching TRBD2 (5 bases). The germline gives CDR1 SGHRS, CDR2 YFSETQ. The CDR3 covers 14 residues. Between the trimmed V and J ends, which lost 7 bases and 4 bases, there was a span of 15 bases.

This clonotype is medium-sized by share. This chain connects TRBV7-9 to TRBJ2-3; tentatively, D is TRBD1 (5 bases). Germline CDR1 and CDR2: SEHNR and FQNEAQ (reference sequence). V lost 0 bases and J lost 3, with 10 bases in between. The CDR3 runs 15 residues. The CDR3 bases are TGTGCCAGCAGCTTAGCGGGGCTCGAAACAGATACGCAGTATTTT. This encodes CASSLAGLETDTQYF.

The CDR3 DNA reads as TGTGCCAGCAGTTTCACCGGGACAGGTCGCTCTGGGGCCAACGTCCTGACTTTC. It specifies CASSFTGTGRSGANVLTF. The gene calls are TRBV6-5 and TRBJ2-6; 8 bases match TRBD1. The CDR3 has 18 amino acids. V was clipped by 4 bases and J by 0 bases; unmatched bases: 8. The germline CDR1 and CDR2 sequences are MNHEY and SVGAGI.

This clonotype was counted many times. The V call is TRBV20-1, the J call TRBJ1-6; possibly TRBD1 for D (5 bases). Trimming left V 5 bases short and J 6 bases short, with 11 bases between. The germline V gene encodes CDR1 DFQATT and CDR2 SNEGSKA (reference sequence). CDR3 size: 13 residues. CDR3: CSALRGLNSPLHF. The DNA of the CDR3 is TGCAGTGCTTTACGGGGCCTTAATTCACCCCTCCACTTT.

The rearrangement joins TRBV7-2 to TRBJ2-3; 11 nucleotides line up with TRBD2. After removal of 4 bases from V and 4 bases from J, the junction contained 4 bases not matched to a gene. Per the germline V gene, CDR1 is SGHTA and CDR2 is FQGNSA. The CDR3 loop spans 15 amino acids. Here the CDR3 reads CASSSGTSGSDTQYF. Written as DNA, the CDR3 is TGTGCCAGCAGCTCCGGGACTAGCGGTTCAGATACGCAGTATTTT.

The rearrangement joins TRBV5-5 to TRBJ2-3, with 13 bases fitting TRBD2. The CDR3 consists of 16 residues. Germline CDR1 reads SGHKS; CDR2 reads YYEKEE (reference sequence). The V and J ends lost 3 bases and 2 bases, in that order; junction bases with no gene match: 3. The DNA of the CDR3 is TGTGCCAGCAGCTCCGGGACTAGCGGGGCCACAGATACGCAGTATTTT. Amino acids: CASSSGTSGATDTQYF.

This clonotype is judged medium-sized. The rearrangement joins TRBV12-3 or TRBV12-4 to TRBJ1-2; D uncertain. This CDR3 has 14 residues. V was shortened by 4 bases and J by 7 bases, with 16 bases between the two germline ends. CDR3 nucleotides: TGTGCCAGCAGTTACAGCGATTTACGACCTGGCTACACCTTC. Translating gives CASSYSDLRPGYTF.

This clonotype was seen a few times. The genes are TRBV18 and TRBJ2-5; 7 nucleotides line up with TRBD1. Germline V gene lookup returns CDR1 KGHSH and CDR2 LQKENI. The CDR3 covers 14 residues. Trimming cost V 3 bases and J 1 base; bases outside gene matches: 2. The CDR3 region has the DNA TGTGCCAGCTCACCGGGACAGACCCAAGAGACCCAGTACTTC. Its protein product is CASSPGQTQETQYF.

This clonotype was detected many times. The rearrangement links TRBV6-2 or TRBV6-3 to TRBJ2-7, with TRBD1 identical over 7 bases. The CDR3 is 13 amino acids. The V and J ends lost 5 bases and 4 bases, in that order; junction bases with no gene match: 5. The V gene's germline CDR1 is MNHEY and CDR2 SVGEGT. The CDR3: CASSRDRKYEQYV. The CDR3 bases are TGTGCCAGCAGTCGGGACAGAAAGTACGAGCAGTACGTC.

The chain employs TRBV28 and TRBJ1-5; tentative D call: TRBD1 (6 bases). V lost 2 bases and J lost 6, with 11 bases in between. Germline CDR1 MDHEN, CDR2 SYDVKM. This CDR3 has 14 amino acids. In nucleotides, the CDR3 is TGTGCCAGCAGTTTAGTGGAGGGGGTTCAGCCCCAGCATTTT. Its protein is CASSLVEGVQPQHF. Supplemented by reference TRBV28 and TRBJ1-5, the full variable domain reads DVKVTQSSRYLVKRTGEKVFLECVQDMDHENMFWYRQDPGLGLRLIYFSYDVKMKEKGDIPEGYSVSREKKERFSLILESASTNQTSMYLCASSLVEGVQPQHFGDGTRLSIL.

This clonotype has ten or more counts. The chain uses TRBV29-1 and TRBJ1-1; tentatively, D is TRBD1 (5 bases). The V and J ends lost 1 base and 4 bases respectively, with 10 bases between them. This CDR3 is 13 amino acids long. In germline, CDR1 is SQVTM, CDR2 ANQGSEA. In nucleotides, the CDR3 is TGCAGCGTTGAAGTTGCCGGGGGCACTGAAGCTTTCTTT. It is translated as CSVEVAGGTEAFF.

The chain recombines TRBV7-2 with TRBJ2-7, with 11 nucleotides matching TRBD2. From germline, CDR1 is SGHTA and CDR2 FQGNSA. CDR3 length: 15 amino acids. V dropped 3 bases and J dropped 2; count of bases not matched to a gene: 3. Here the CDR3 reads CASSFGTSGPYEQYF. DNA for the CDR3: TGTGCCAGCAGCTTCGGGACTAGCGGTCCCTACGAGCAGTACTTC.

This clonotype turned up a few times. The V and J genes are TRBV7-9 and TRBJ1-2; perhaps TRBD1 as D (5 bases). This CDR3 is 13 amino acids long. V was clipped by 1 base and J by 2 bases, with 5 bases between them. Germline V lookup: CDR1 SEHNR, CDR2 FQNEAQ (reference sequence). This CDR3 is CASSLGQNYGYTF. The CDR3 DNA reads as TGTGCCAGCAGCTTAGGACAGAACTATGGCTACACCTTC.

The table lists this clonotype with many counts. One base away lies a much larger clone, so this may be a sequencing read error. This chain joins TRBV12-3 or TRBV12-4 and TRBJ1-1; a possible D gene is TRBD1 (5 bases). Between the trimmed V and J ends, which lost 4 bases and 9 bases, there was a span of 12 bases. The CDR3 length is 12 residues. The CDR3 nucleotides are TGTGCCAGCAGTTGTCTAGGGGCCAAAGCTTTCTTT. Encoded protein: CASSCLGAKAFF.

J is TRBJ2-7 and V is TRBV30; tentative D call: TRBD2 (5 bases). The CDR3 length is 13 residues. Germline lookup yields CDR1 GTSNPN and CDR2 SVGIG (reference sequence). The CDR3, as DNA: TGTGCTTATCGAACGGCGGGTTCCTACGAGCAGTACTTC. Its translation is CAYRTAGSYEQYF.

This clonotype has a count of ten or more. J is TRBJ1-2 and V is TRBV20-1; D unresolved. Germline CDR1 is DFQATT and CDR2 is SNEGSKA (reference sequence). This CDR3 has 12 amino acids. Trimming removed 4 bases from V and 7 bases from J, with 13 bases in between. CDR3 DNA sequence: TGCAGTGCTAACGTACTGGGGTCTGGCTACACCTTC. This gives the protein CSANVLGSGYTF.

This clonotype was picked up many times. The chain employs TRBV5-4 and TRBJ2-1; possibly TRBD2 for D (5 bases). V was clipped by 5 bases and J by 1 base, with 16 bases between them. This CDR3 contains 16 residues. CDR1 and CDR2 from the germline V gene are SGHNT and YYREEE (reference sequence). CDR3 region: CASSSGEGRSYNEQFF. Written as DNA, the CDR3 is TGTGCCAGCAGTTCCGGCGAGGGAAGGTCCTACAATGAGCAGTTCTTC.

This clonotype was detected many times. A read error may account for a junction end that differs from germline. This chain links TRBV19 with TRBJ1-2, with 12 bases aligning to TRBD1. This CDR3 comprises 16 residues. Germline V gives CDR1 LNHDA, CDR2 SQIVND (reference sequence). Here the CDR3 reads CASTNLRGQGAVGDTF. As DNA, the CDR3 is TGTGCCAGTACCAACCTCCGGGGACAGGGGGCTGTTGGCGACACCTTC. Based on the CDR3 plus reference TRBV19 and TRBJ1-2, the full variable domain is DGGITQSPKYLFRKEGQNVTLSCEQNLNHDAMYWYRQDPGQGLRLIYYSQIVNDFQKGDIAEGYSVSREKKESFPLTVTSAQKNPTAFYLCASTNLRGQGAVGDTFGSGTRLTVV.

The chain recombines TRBV5-6 with TRBJ2-3; 12 bases align to TRBD2. The J segment lost 1 base and the V segment lost 4 bases, leaving 4 bases of the junction unmatched. The CDR3 runs to 16 residues. Germline CDR1 and CDR2: SGHDT and YYEEEE. The chain's CDR3 is CASSATSGGCTDTQYF. The CDR3 DNA reads TGTGCCAGCAGCGCGACTAGCGGGGGATGCACAGATACGCAGTATTTT.

This clonotype was counted at least ten times. This chain links TRBV19 with TRBJ1-5, with D maybe TRBD1 (6 bases). This CDR3 has 13 residues. V lost 10 bases and J 4 bases, leaving 14 bases between the germline ends. Per the germline V gene, CDR1 is LNHDA and CDR2 is SQIVND (reference sequence). The CDR3 spells CATQGQLNQPQHF. CDR3 in DNA: TGTGCCACGCAGGGACAATTGAATCAGCCCCAGCATTTT.

The table lists this clonotype with a few counts. The chain has TRBV3-1 and TRBJ1-1; D unclear. V lost 1 base, J lost 2 bases, and 11 bases lay in between. Germline lookup yields CDR1 LGHDT and CDR2 YNNKEL (reference sequence). CDR3 length: 15 residues. The CDR3 DNA sequence: TGTGCCAGCAGCCAAGCGGGAATTAGTAACACTGAAGCTTTCTTT. Its translation is CASSQAGISNTEAFF.

This clonotype was picked up many times. V gene TRBV12-3 or TRBV12-4 combines with J gene TRBJ2-7; 7 bases agree with TRBD1. The CDR3 covers 13 residues. With V trimmed by 6 bases and J by 1 base, 3 bases remained unmatched. CDR3 amino acids: CASRSQGSYEQYF. The DNA for the CDR3 is TGTGCCAGCAGGTCACAGGGGTCCTACGAGCAGTACTTC.

By its share, this clonotype is medium-sized. This chain links TRBV20-1 with TRBJ1-3; D gene unclear. V lost 1 base, J lost 8 bases, and 9 bases lay in between. Germline V CDR1 and CDR2: DFQATT, SNEGSKA (reference sequence). The CDR3 runs 12 residues. The CDR3 region is CSARAEVDTIYF. CDR3 in DNA: TGCAGTGCTAGAGCGGAGGTGGACACCATATATTTT.

This clonotype has ten or more counts. The gene calls are TRBV7-9 and TRBJ2-3, with no clear D. The CDR3 runs to 14 residues. Trimming cost V 1 base and J 1 base, with 6 bases left between them. Germline values: CDR1 SEHNR, CDR2 FQNEAQ (reference sequence). This CDR3 is CASSLVDCTDTQYF. The CDR3 nucleotides are TGTGCCAGCAGCTTAGTGGATTGCACAGATACGCAGTATTTT. Drawing the rest from reference TRBV7-9 and TRBJ2-3, the complete variable domain is DTGVSQNPRHKITKRGQNVTFRCDPISEHNRLYWYRQTLGQGPEFLTYFQNEAQLEKSRLLSDRFSAERPKGSFSTLEIQRTEQGDSAMYLCASSLVDCTDTQYFGPGTRLTVL.

This clonotype was found many times. The rearrangement uses TRBV27 and TRBJ1-5; a possible D gene is TRBD1 (5 bases). The CDR3 is made up of 15 amino acids. The V and J ends lost 4 bases and 7 bases respectively, with 17 bases between them. Per the germline V gene, CDR1 is MNHEY and CDR2 is SMNVEV (reference sequence). The CDR3 DNA reads TGTGCCAGCAGTTCCCGGGCAGGGCGAGGGCAGCCCCAGCATTTT. Translation: CASSSRAGRGQPQHF.

In DNA form, the CDR3 reads TGTGCCTGGGCCAACGACAGGGTTGTTGGCAATGAGCAGTTCTTC. It codes for CAWANDRVVGNEQFF. This chain uses TRBV30 with TRBJ2-1, with 7 bases lining up with TRBD1. Germline CDR1 and CDR2: GTSNPN and SVGIG (reference sequence). CDR3 length equals 15 residues. V was pared by 5 bases and J by 6 bases, with 13 bases of the junction left unmatched.

This clonotype is termed medium-sized. V is TRBV19 and J is TRBJ1-1; a weak D match, TRBD1 (5 bases). Germline V lookup: CDR1 LNHDA, CDR2 SQIVND (reference sequence). Trimming shortened V by 6 bases and J by 8 bases, and 22 bases separated the two germline ends. The CDR3 extends over 15 amino acids. The CDR3 DNA sequence: TGTGCCAGTAGCGTAGACAGCCAGCCCCGTAACGAAGCTTTCTTT. The encoded protein is CASSVDSQPRNEAFF.

This clonotype was observed at least ten times. The CDR3 region is CASSLTEGLLNTEAFF. The CDR3 nucleotides are TGTGCCAGCTCATTAACTGAAGGGCTCCTGAACACTGAAGCTTTCTTT. V and J are TRBV18 and TRBJ1-1; the D is unclear. Germline-derived CDR1 and CDR2 are KGHSH and LQKENI. This CDR3 has 16 residues. V was shortened by 5 bases and J by 0 bases, with 16 bases between the two germline ends.

By share, this clonotype ranks as medium-sized (0.01 to 0.1%). The CDR3 region is CSVDEGDGYTF. CDR3 bases: TGCAGCGTTGATGAGGGGGATGGCTACACCTTC. The genes are TRBV29-1 and TRBJ1-2, with a weak D call TRBD1 (6 bases). The CDR3 length is 11 residues. In germline, CDR1 is SQVTM, CDR2 ANQGSEA. Trimming left V 3 bases short and J 6 bases short, with 8 bases between.